The sequence of this TCR beta chain was determined in a study of blood T cell repertoires in COVID-19. Whole-study context: COVID-19 samples collected from the United States, Italy and Spain covered acute and convalescent phases.

Per germline, CDR1 MDHEN and CDR2 SYDVKM. J lost 3 bases, V lost 1 base, and 4 bases had no gene match. The CDR3 is made up of 15 amino acids. Original processing methods: Amplified reference gene primers provided the basis for estimating nucleated cell counts. TCRdb's table, derived via immunoSEQ multiplex PCR, lists solely in-frame clones and lacks some. The DNA was the basis for D and trimming; V, J and clone size are from that table. The sample has approximately 240,000 clones, approximately 84% seen once. The TCR originated in a man aged 50 to 60 with acute or convalescent COVID-19. Sample: peripheral blood. The chain is built from TRBV28 and TRBJ1-1, with TRBD1 matching 8 bases. CDR3 amino acids: CASSLSQGADTEAFF. The DNA of the CDR3 is TGTGCCAGCAGTTTATCGCAGGGGGCTGACACTGAAGCTTTCTTT.